What follows is one TCR beta chain and its context. This clone was counted a single time. Its antigen is unknown. Base qualities are not at hand, and no much larger clone is one base apart. Explained via the paper, the time point label denotes: about 28 days (+/-7) after the second vaccine dose. The sample's treatment or condition label is to be understood as: meningococcal conjugate vaccine given as trial control. Vaccinee samples were obtained from the UK trials COV001 and COV002, which included a single-blind randomized controlled phase 2/3 trial of AZD1222 (ChAdOx1 nCoV-19) in healthy adults. For TCRbeta chain sequencing, PBMC samples were collected from trial participants at day 0 and at day 28 after the second dose. This entry comes from a study of T cell responses to AZD1222 COVID-19 vaccine (dated by TCRdb to the early 2020s). Looking at the study overall: A total of approximately 250 trial participants underwent TCR sequencing, of whom 207 had received two doses of AZD1222 and around 25 had received two doses of the MenACWY control vaccine. Trial participants were enrolled by age into subgroups of 18-55, 56-69 and 70-plus years, and 148, 28 and 57 TCR-sequenced participants, respectively, were included in these subgroups. Findings and caveats that apply to the study as a whole: Most participants were white British and females outnumbered males, and the authors suggested that clonal diversity may have been underestimated. A significant rise in spike-specific TCR breadth and depth was observed after two AZD1222 doses relative to day 0 and relative to MenACWY recipients. CD4 TCRs associated with the vaccine covered the entire spike protein, and the dominant responses were in regions 160-218 and 743-854. No day 14 peak-response samples were available, so repertoires were characterized only after the peak T cell response. In the small 56-69-year group, the increase in depth fell short of significance, most likely because of low power. Only five or six AZD1222 recipients were SARS-CoV-2 seropositive at baseline, limiting conclusions about previously exposed vaccinees. Nearly half of unique spike-specific TCRs reportedly recognized epitopes outside regions mutated in the B.1.351 and B.1.1.7 variants.

The CDR3 regions of human TCRbeta chains were analyzed by immunosequencing. The study's own analysis went as follows. Repertoire TCRs were matched against a reference library of SARS-CoV-2-specific TCRs generated with the MIRA antigen-specificity platform. Breadth was defined as the fraction of unique TCRs that were SARS-CoV-2-associated. Depth was defined as the fraction of total T cells that were SARS-CoV-2-associated. Each spike-specific TCR was assigned to its reactive spike region and to a CD4 or CD8 class using the MIRA data. Log10-transformed breadth and depth values were compared by one-way ANOVA with Sidak's multiple comparisons tests. TCRdb stores this immuneACCESS table with in-frame sequences only. Part of the clones is absent; in the studies checked, under half of the shortfall reflects unresolved V genes, and no reason is known for the rest. That table gives V, J and clone size, and the DNA gave D and trimming. The table for this sample lists around 130,000 clones; under 95% of them were counted only once. The ten largest clones capture around 7.6% of the sample.

There are 13 amino acids in the CDR3, from cysteine to phenylalanine inclusive. Solely the CDR3 DNA is kept, with 39 bases framed from the first base. CDR1 is given as SGHTA and CDR2 as FQGTGA, both from the germline V gene. V is reduced by 1 base and J by 8 bases, leaving a spacing of 9 bases between them. This specimen consisted of peripheral blood, obtained 28 days after the second dose of the MenACWY control vaccine. The receptor chain draws on TRBV7-3 and TRBJ2-1; the D gene identity is not certain. This clonotype was obtained from an adult who received the MenACWY meningococcal vaccine as a control. The nucleotide sequence reads TGTGCCAGCAGCTTAATCCCCGGGCATGAGCAGTTCTTC. Its protein is CASSLIPGHEQFF.